This T cell receptor beta chain was retrieved from a study of cytomegalovirus exposure and HLA in healthy donors. The CDR3 is made up of 13 amino acids. Looked up from germline, CDR1 is MNHNY and CDR2 is SVGAGI (reference sequence). Trimming stripped 6 bases from V and 0 bases from J, with 7 bases between. Vbeta (60) and Jbeta (13) primers were used in the PCR. Method: immunoSEQ multiplex PCR; TCRdb's copy keeps in-frame clones and lacks some. The sample carries 200,000 to 250,000 clones, approximately 90% recorded once. Sequenced: PBMCs. This chain connects TRBV6-6 to TRBJ2-3; no definite D call. The TCR comes from a woman younger than 35 in good health and CMV-seronegative. The CDR3 protein is CASRFTSTDTQYF. CDR3 bases: TGTGCCAGCAGGTTTACTAGCACAGATACGCAGTATTTT.